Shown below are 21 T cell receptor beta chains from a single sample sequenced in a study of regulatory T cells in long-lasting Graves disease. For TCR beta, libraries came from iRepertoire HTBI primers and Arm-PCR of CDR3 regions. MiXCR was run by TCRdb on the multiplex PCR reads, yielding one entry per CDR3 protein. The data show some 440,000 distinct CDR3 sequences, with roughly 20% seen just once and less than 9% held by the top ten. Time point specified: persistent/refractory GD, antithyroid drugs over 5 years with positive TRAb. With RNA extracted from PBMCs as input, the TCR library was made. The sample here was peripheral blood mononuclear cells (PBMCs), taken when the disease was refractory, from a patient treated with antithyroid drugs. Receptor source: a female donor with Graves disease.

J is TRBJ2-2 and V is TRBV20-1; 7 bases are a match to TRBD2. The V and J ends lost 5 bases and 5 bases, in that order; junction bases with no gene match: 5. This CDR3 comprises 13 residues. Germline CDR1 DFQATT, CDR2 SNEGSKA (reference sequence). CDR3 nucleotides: TGCAGTGCTGCAGGGAGGGGTACCGGGGAGCTGTTTTTT. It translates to CSAAGRGTGELFF.

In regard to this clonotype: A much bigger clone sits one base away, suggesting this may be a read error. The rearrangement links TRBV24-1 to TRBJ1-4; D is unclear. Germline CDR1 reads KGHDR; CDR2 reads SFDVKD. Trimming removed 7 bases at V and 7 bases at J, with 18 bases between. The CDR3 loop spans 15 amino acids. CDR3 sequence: CATSRPTGEGEKLFF. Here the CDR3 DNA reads TGTGCCACCAGCAGGCCGACGGGCGAGGGTGAAAAACTGTTTTTT.

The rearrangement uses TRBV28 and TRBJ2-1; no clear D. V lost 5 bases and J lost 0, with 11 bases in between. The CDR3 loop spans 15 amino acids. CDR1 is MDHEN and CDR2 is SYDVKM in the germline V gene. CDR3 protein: CASSPHLLSYNEQFF. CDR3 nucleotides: TGTGCCAGCAGTCCCCACCTCCTCTCCTACAATGAGCAGTTCTTC.

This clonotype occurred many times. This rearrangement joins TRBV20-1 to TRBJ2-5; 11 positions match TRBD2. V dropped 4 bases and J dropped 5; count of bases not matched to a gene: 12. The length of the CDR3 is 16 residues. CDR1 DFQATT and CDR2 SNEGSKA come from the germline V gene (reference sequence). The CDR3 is CSANRLAGGRWETQYF. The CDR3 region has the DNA TGCAGTGCTAACCGCCTAGCGGGAGGACGATGGGAGACCCAGTACTTC.

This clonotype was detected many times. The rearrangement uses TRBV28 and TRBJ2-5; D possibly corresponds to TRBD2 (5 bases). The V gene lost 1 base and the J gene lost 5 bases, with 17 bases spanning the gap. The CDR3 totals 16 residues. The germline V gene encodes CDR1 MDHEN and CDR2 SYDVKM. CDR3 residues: CASSLSFLARQETQYF. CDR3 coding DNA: TGTGCCAGCAGTTTATCTTTTCTAGCCCGTCAGGAGACCCAGTACTTC. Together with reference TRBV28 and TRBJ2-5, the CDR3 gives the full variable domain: DVKVTQSSRYLVKRTGEKVFLECVQDMDHENMFWYRQDPGLGLRLIYFSYDVKMKEKGDIPEGYSVSREKKERFSLILESASTNQTSMYLCASSLSFLARQETQYFGPGTRLLVL.

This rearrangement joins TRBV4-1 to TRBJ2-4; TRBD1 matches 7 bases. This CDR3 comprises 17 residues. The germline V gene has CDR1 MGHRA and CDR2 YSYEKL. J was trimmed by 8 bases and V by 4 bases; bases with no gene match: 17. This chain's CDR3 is CASSPRGLVREGDIQYF. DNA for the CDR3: TGCGCCAGCAGCCCTAGGGGGCTAGTTCGAGAGGGAGACATTCAGTACTTC.

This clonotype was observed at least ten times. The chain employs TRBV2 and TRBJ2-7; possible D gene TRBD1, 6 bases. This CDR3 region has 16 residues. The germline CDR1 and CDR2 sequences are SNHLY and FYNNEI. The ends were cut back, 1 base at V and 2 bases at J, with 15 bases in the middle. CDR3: CASSEVFGQTTYEQYF. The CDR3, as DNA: TGTGCCAGCAGTGAAGTCTTTGGACAGACTACCTACGAGCAGTACTTC.

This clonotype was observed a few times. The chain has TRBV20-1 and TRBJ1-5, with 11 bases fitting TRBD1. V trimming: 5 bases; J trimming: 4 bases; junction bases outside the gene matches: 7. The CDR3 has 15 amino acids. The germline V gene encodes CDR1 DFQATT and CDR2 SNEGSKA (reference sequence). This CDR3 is CSAGDRGIGNQPQHF. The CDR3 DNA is TGCAGTGCTGGGGACAGGGGGATAGGAAATCAGCCCCAGCATTTT.

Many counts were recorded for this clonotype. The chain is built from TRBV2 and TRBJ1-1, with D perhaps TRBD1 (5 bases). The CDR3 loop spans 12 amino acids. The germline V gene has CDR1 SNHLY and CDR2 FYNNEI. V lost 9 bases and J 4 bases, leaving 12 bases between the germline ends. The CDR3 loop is CARWEGPTEAFF. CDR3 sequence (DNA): TGTGCCAGATGGGAGGGGCCCACTGAAGCTTTCTTT.

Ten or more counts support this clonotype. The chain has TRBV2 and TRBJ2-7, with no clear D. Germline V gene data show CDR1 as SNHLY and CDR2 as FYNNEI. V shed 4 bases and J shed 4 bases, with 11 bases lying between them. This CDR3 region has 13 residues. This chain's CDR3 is CASSAQTVYEQYF. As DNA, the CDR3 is TGTGCCAGCAGTGCTCAGACGGTATACGAGCAGTACTTC.

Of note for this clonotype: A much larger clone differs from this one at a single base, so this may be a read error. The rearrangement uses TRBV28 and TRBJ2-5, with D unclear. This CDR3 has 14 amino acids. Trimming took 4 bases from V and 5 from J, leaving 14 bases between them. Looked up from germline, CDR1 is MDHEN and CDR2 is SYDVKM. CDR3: CASSSARVTETQYF. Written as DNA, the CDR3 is TGTGCCAGCAGTTCCGCAAGGGTAACGGAGACCCAGTACTTC.

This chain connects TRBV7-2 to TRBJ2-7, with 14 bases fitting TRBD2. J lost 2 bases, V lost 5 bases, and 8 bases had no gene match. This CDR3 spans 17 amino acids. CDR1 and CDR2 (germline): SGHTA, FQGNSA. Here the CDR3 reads CASSLDGTSGRTYEQYF. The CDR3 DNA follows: TGTGCCAGCAGCCTGGACGGGACTAGCGGGAGAACCTACGAGCAGTACTTC.

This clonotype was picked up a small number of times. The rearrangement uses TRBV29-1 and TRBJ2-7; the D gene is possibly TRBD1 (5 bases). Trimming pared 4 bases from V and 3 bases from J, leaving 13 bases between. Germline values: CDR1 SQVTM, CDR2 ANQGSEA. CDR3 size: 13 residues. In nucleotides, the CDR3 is TGCAGCGTTGGCCCCCCTCAGGGCTACGAGCAGTACTTC. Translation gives CSVGPPQGYEQYF.

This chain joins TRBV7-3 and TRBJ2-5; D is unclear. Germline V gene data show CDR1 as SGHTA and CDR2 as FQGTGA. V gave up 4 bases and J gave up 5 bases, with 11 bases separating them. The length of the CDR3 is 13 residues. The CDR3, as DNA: TGTGCCAGCAGCTCCCCTCCGGGCGAGACCCAGTACTTC. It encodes CASSSPPGETQYF.

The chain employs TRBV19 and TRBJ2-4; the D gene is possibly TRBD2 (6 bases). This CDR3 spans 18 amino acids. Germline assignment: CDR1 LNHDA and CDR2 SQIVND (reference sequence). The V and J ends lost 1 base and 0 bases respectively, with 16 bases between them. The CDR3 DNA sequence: TGTGCCAGTAGTATAGTTGGTCGGCGGGAACTAGCCAAAAACATTCAGTACTTC. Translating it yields CASSIVGRRELAKNIQYF.

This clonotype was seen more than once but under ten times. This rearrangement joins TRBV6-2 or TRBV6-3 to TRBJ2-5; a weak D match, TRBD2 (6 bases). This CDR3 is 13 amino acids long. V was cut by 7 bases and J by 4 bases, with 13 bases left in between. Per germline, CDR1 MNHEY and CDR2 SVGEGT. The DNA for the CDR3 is TGTGCCAGCAACTACATGGGGGGAGAGACCCAGTACTTC. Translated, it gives CASNYMGGETQYF.

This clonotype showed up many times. The CDR3 is CAWSVGGAATEAFF. The CDR3 coding sequence is TGTGCCTGGAGTGTAGGTGGGGCCGCCACTGAAGCTTTCTTT. The chain recombines TRBV30 with TRBJ1-1; a weak D match, TRBD1 (5 bases). This CDR3 comprises 14 residues. Trimming left V 0 bases short and J 4 bases short, with 12 bases between. Germline CDR1 GTSNPN, CDR2 SVGIG (reference sequence). The whole variable domain, remainder taken from reference TRBV30 and TRBJ1-1, is SQTIHQWPATLVQPVGSPLSLECTVEGTSNPNLYWYRQAAGRGLQLLFYSVGIGQISSEVPQNLSASRPQDRQFILSSKKLLLSDSGFYLCAWSVGGAATEAFFGQGTRLTVV.

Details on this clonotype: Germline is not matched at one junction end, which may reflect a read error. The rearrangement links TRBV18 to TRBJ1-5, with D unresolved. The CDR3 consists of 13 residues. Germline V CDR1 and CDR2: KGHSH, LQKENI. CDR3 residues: CASSPSGKQPQHF. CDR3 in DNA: TGTGCCAGCTCACCATCGGGCAAGCAGCCCCAGCATTTT.

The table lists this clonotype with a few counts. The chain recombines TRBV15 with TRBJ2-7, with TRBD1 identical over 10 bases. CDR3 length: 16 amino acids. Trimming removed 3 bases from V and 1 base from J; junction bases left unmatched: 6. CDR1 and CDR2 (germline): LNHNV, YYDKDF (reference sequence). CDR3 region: CATSSSGQGVSYEQYF. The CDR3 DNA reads TGTGCCACCAGCAGTTCAGGACAGGGGGTTTCCTACGAGCAGTACTTC.

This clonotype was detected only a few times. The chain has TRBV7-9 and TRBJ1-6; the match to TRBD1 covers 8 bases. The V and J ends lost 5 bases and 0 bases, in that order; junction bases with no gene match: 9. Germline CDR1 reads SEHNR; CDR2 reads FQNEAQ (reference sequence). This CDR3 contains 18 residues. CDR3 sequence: CASSPSGGPISYNSPLHF. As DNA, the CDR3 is TGTGCCAGCAGCCCATCAGGGGGCCCGATCTCCTATAATTCACCCCTCCACTTT.

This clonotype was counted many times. Here the CDR3 reads CASSVPWTGHGYTF. The DNA of the CDR3 is TGTGCCAGCAGTGTCCCCTGGACAGGGCATGGCTACACCTTC. The chain recombines TRBV28 with TRBJ1-2, with 8 bases identical to TRBD1. Germline CDR1 and CDR2: MDHEN and SYDVKM. Trimming at V came to 5 bases and at J to 6 bases, leaving 8 bases not matched to a gene. The CDR3 runs to 14 residues.